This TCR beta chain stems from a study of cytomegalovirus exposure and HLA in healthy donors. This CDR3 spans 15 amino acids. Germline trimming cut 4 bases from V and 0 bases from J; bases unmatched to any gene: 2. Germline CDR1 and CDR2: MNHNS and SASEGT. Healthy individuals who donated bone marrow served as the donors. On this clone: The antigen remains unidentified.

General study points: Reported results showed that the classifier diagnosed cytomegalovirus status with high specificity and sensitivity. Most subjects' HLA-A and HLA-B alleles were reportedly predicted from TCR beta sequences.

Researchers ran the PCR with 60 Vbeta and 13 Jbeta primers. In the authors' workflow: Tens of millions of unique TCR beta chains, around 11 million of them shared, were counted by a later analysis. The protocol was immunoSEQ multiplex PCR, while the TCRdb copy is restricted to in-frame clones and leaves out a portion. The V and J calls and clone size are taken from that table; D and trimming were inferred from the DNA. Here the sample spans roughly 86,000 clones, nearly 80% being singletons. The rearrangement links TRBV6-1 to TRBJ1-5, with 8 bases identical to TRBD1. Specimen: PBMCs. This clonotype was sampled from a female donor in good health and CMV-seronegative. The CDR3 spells CASSGQGYSNQPQHF. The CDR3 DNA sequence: TGTGCCAGCAGTGGACAGGGGTATAGCAATCAGCCCCAGCATTTT.